Described below is a single T cell receptor beta chain sequence and its context. This record belongs to a study of blood T cell repertoires in COVID-19. The V end lost 7 bases, the J end lost 4 bases, and 17 bases lay between the germline ends. The CDR3 has 15 residues. From germline, CDR1 is MNHEY and CDR2 SMNVEV (reference sequence). TCRdb's copy holds only in-frame clones and misses some; the assay was immunoSEQ multiplex PCR. Among 200,000 to 250,000 clones listed, 70% to 85% were seen once. The clonotype comes from a man between 50 and 59 years old with active or convalescent COVID-19. What was sequenced was peripheral blood. This chain connects TRBV27 to TRBJ2-1; D unclear. This chain's CDR3 is CASTSGDLSYNEQFF. The CDR3 nucleotides read TGTGCCAGCACGTCGGGTGACCTGAGTTACAATGAGCAGTTCTTC.